The 20 T cell receptor beta chains given below trace back to one sample, sequenced in a study of cytomegalovirus exposure and HLA in healthy donors (dated by TCRdb to 2015 to 2018). The receptor library was made with the immunoSEQ multiplex PCR assay. For the multiplex PCR, a mixture combining 60 forward primers for TCR Vbeta segments and 13 reverse primers for TCR Jbeta segments was used. Imported from immuneACCESS, the table was reduced by TCRdb to in-frame sequences with V and J called. These copies leave out some clones; in studies compared against another copy, an unresolved V gene accounts for under half, and the cause of the remainder is not known. The sample has 200,000 to 300,000 clones on record, about 85% of them singletons. Roughly 0.24% of the sample comes from the top ten. The sequencing input was PBMCs. All receptors come from a girl aged 2-10 years in good health and CMV-seronegative.

The chain combines TRBV6-1 with TRBJ1-4; unclear D gene. The germline V and J ends were trimmed by 5 bases and 0 bases, with 4 bases remaining between them. The CDR3 is 13 residues long. Germline CDR1 and CDR2: MNHNS and SASEGT. This chain's CDR3 is CASSFATNEKLFF. The CDR3 DNA follows: TGTGCCAGCAGTTTCGCAACTAATGAAAAACTGTTTTTT.

This clone occurred once. The rearrangement uses TRBV29-1 and TRBJ1-2; D remains unclear. This CDR3 has 11 residues. Germline assignment: CDR1 SQVTM and CDR2 ANQGSEA. Trimming pared 4 bases from V and 6 bases from J, leaving 9 bases between. The CDR3 protein is CSVGPSDGYTF. Written as DNA, the CDR3 is TGCAGCGTTGGGCCTAGCGATGGCTACACCTTC.

V gene TRBV7-9 combines with J gene TRBJ2-7, with 9 bases fitting TRBD1. The CDR3 covers 16 residues. Trimming cost V 3 bases and J 1 base; bases outside gene matches: 7. Germline V gene lookup returns CDR1 SEHNR and CDR2 FQNEAQ (reference sequence). CDR3 in DNA: TGTGCCAGCAGCTTCTCGATACAGGGGGCGTCCTACGAGCAGTACTTC. This encodes CASSFSIQGASYEQYF.

The V call is TRBV5-6, the J call TRBJ1-1; TRBD1 agrees at 7 bases. V gave up 4 bases and J gave up 9 bases; unmatched junction bases: 6. Germline V gives CDR1 SGHDT, CDR2 YYEEEE. The CDR3 is 12 amino acids. This CDR3 reads CASSRRDSKAFF. In DNA form, the CDR3 reads TGTGCCAGCAGCCGAAGGGACAGTAAAGCTTTCTTT.

V and J are TRBV5-1 and TRBJ2-2; 9 positions match TRBD1. CDR1 and CDR2 (germline): SGHRS, YFSETQ. V lost 4 bases to trimming and J lost 0 bases; unmatched junction nucleotides: 10. The CDR3 spans 18 residues. The CDR3 DNA follows: TGCGCCAGCAGCGGTACCCGGGACAGGGCATCGAACACCGGGGAGCTGTTTTTT. This translates into CASSGTRDRASNTGELFF.

The genes are TRBV21-1 and TRBJ1-1. TRBV21-1 is marked as a pseudogene. This CDR3 contains 13 residues. As DNA, the CDR3 is TGTGCCAGCAGCAAAGTGGGGGGCACTGAAGCTTTCTTT. Protein: CASSKVGGTEAFF.

This clone showed up just once. V usage is TRBV5-5 and J usage is TRBJ1-1; unclear D gene. Germline V lookup: CDR1 SGHKS, CDR2 YYEKEE (reference sequence). V dropped 0 bases and J dropped 11 bases, with 8 bases sitting between them. The CDR3 is 11 amino acids. CDR3 protein: CASSLGLDAFF. CDR3 bases: TGTGCCAGCAGCTTGGGACTAGACGCTTTCTTT. The whole variable domain, remainder taken from reference TRBV5-5 and TRBJ1-1, is DAGVTQSPTHLIKTRGQQVTLRCSPISGHKSVSWYQQVLGQGPQFIFQYYEKEERGRGNFPDRFSARQFPNYSSELNVNALLLGDSALYLCASSLGLDAFFGQGTRLTVV.

The chain uses TRBV2 and TRBJ2-7, with a possible D match to TRBD2 (5 bases). The ends were cut back, 2 bases at V and 6 bases at J, with 17 bases in the middle. This CDR3 is 15 amino acids long. The germline gives CDR1 SNHLY, CDR2 FYNNEI. This CDR3 is CASSERRTAGFEQYF. The DNA for the CDR3 is TGTGCCAGCAGTGAAAGGCGGACGGCGGGCTTCGAGCAGTACTTC.

The chain combines TRBV5-1 with TRBJ2-7; TRBD2 aligns across 8 bases. Germline loops: CDR1 SGHRS, CDR2 YFSETQ. V lost 5 bases and J lost 3; bases outside the gene matches: 10. CDR3 size: 15 residues. The CDR3 loop reads CASRLAEALFYEQYF. In DNA, the CDR3 is TGCGCCAGCAGACTAGCGGAGGCCCTCTTCTACGAGCAGTACTTC.

The J gene is TRBJ2-2, the V gene TRBV5-6; 8 bases align to TRBD1. The ends lost 1 base at V and 0 bases at J; junction bases unmatched: 2. Germline CDR1 SGHDT, CDR2 YYEEEE. The length of the CDR3 is 16 residues. Here the CDR3 reads CASSLQGAPNTGELFF. As DNA, the CDR3 is TGTGCCAGCAGCTTGCAGGGGGCCCCGAACACCGGGGAGCTGTTTTTT.

This clone came up a few times. V usage is TRBV18 and J usage is TRBJ2-7, with 7 positions matching TRBD1. The germline V gene has CDR1 KGHSH and CDR2 LQKENI. Trimming removed 3 bases from V and 5 bases from J; junction bases left unmatched: 7. The CDR3 is 14 residues long. The CDR3 loop is CASSPDRAPNEQYF. CDR3 in DNA: TGTGCCAGCTCACCCGACAGGGCCCCCAACGAGCAGTACTTC.

V gene TRBV6-4 combines with J gene TRBJ1-3, with 7 bases aligning to TRBD1. The length of the CDR3 is 17 residues. The germline CDR1 and CDR2 sequences are MRHNA and SNTAGT. Trimming took 8 bases from V and 5 from J; bases not matched to a gene: 18. The CDR3 here is CASLRLRTRDSRNTIYF. CDR3 sequence (DNA): TGTGCCAGCCTGCGACTGCGGACCCGGGACAGTCGAAACACCATATATTTT.

The CDR3 protein is CASSYFDRVLELFF. In DNA, the CDR3 is TGTGCCAGCAGTTACTTTGACAGGGTGTTGGAGCTGTTTTTT. J is TRBJ2-2 and V is TRBV6-5; TRBD1 matches at 7 bases. Germline assignment: CDR1 MNHEY and CDR2 SVGAGI. Losses at the gene ends were 1 base for V and 10 bases for J; bases not matched to a gene: 6. This CDR3 spans 14 amino acids.

The chain links TRBV4-1 to TRBJ2-5; 11 positions match TRBD2. Unmatched junction bases numbered 2, after V lost 1 base and J lost 1 base. CDR1 is MGHRA and CDR2 is YSYEKL in the germline V gene. This CDR3 has 16 residues. The CDR3 reads CASSQALAGGQETQYF. CDR3 nucleotide sequence: TGCGCCAGCAGCCAAGCGCTAGCGGGAGGCCAAGAGACCCAGTACTTC.

This chain links TRBV6-5 with TRBJ2-7, with D possibly TRBD2 on 6 matching bases. Trimming left V 3 bases short and J 0 bases short, with 9 bases between. CDR1 and CDR2 from the germline V gene are MNHEY and SVGAGI. This CDR3 spans 14 amino acids. The CDR3 coding sequence is TGTGCCAGCAGTTATCTCGGGGGCTCCTACGAGCAGTACTTC. Translating gives CASSYLGGSYEQYF.

The V call is TRBV25-1, the J call TRBJ2-5; D uncertain. Trimming cost V 6 bases and J 4 bases, with 6 bases left between them. CDR3 length equals 11 residues. CDR1 and CDR2 from the germline V gene are MGHDK and SYGVNS. The CDR3 is CASSNGETQYF. CDR3 nucleotides: TGTGCCAGCAGCAACGGAGAGACCCAGTACTTC.

The chain uses TRBV29-1 and TRBJ1-1; D is unclear. V lost 4 bases and J lost 0, with 18 bases in between. Germline V gives CDR1 SQVTM, CDR2 ANQGSEA. The CDR3 length is 16 residues. CDR3 residues: CSVVRGLVPMNTEAFF. As DNA, the CDR3 is TGCAGCGTTGTTCGAGGATTAGTCCCCATGAACACTGAAGCTTTCTTT.

The gene calls are TRBV2 and TRBJ2-4; tentative D call: TRBD1 (7 bases). This CDR3 has 15 residues. Between the trimmed V and J ends, which lost 3 bases and 6 bases, there was a span of 15 bases. The germline V gene encodes CDR1 SNHLY and CDR2 FYNNEI. For the CDR3, the DNA is TGTGCCAGCAGTGATGGAGGGGGCTCGAGAAACATTCAGTACTTC. Translating it yields CASSDGGGSRNIQYF.

The V gene is TRBV6-6, the J gene TRBJ2-7; D is ambiguous. The CDR3 totals 14 residues. V was shortened by 6 bases and J by 7 bases, with 19 bases between the two germline ends. Germline CDR1 is MNHNY and CDR2 is SVGAGI (reference sequence). The chain's CDR3 is CASSPSGWAREQYF. In DNA form, the CDR3 reads TGTGCCAGCAGCCCGTCTGGTTGGGCAAGGGAGCAGTACTTC.

This clone was counted a few times. This chain connects TRBV9 to TRBJ2-3; 9 bases fit TRBD1. J gave up 4 bases and V 3 bases, and 3 bases lay outside the gene matches. CDR3 length equals 14 residues. The V gene's germline CDR1 is SGDLS and CDR2 YYNGEE. The CDR3 reads CASSGWDRADTQYF. The CDR3 region has the DNA TGTGCCAGCAGCGGCTGGGACAGGGCAGATACGCAGTATTTT.